What follows are 23 T cell receptor beta chains derived from one specimen sequenced in a study of blood T cell repertoires in COVID-19. Profiling relied on immunoSEQ multiplex PCR, and the TCRdb table lists in-frame clones only, not all of them. The table records a few hundred thousand clones, about 89% of them present only once. The sample consisted of PBMCs or T cells enriched from blood (not recorded which). The receptors derive from a man aged 25-45 years who had recovered from COVID-19.

This chain uses TRBV19 with TRBJ1-3, with D possibly TRBD1 on 5 matching bases. The germline V gene encodes CDR1 LNHDA and CDR2 SQIVND (reference sequence). Trimming cost V 5 bases and J 0 bases, with 20 bases left between them. The CDR3 has 18 residues. DNA for the CDR3: TGTGCCAGTAGTCCCCTACCCCCGGGACTAAACTCTGGAAACACCATATATTTT. Translating it yields CASSPLPPGLNSGNTIYF.

This clone has just one count. The chain is built from TRBV3-1 (or the pseudogene TRBV3-2) and TRBJ1-4; no clear D. This CDR3 region has 16 residues. Germline CDR1 reads LGHDT; CDR2 reads YNNKEL (reference sequence). The V end lost 1 base, the J end lost 8 bases, and 17 bases lay between the germline ends. The CDR3 DNA is TGTGCCAGCAGCCAAGCCGAATCCGGTGTAGAGGAAAAACTGTTTTTT. This gives the protein CASSQAESGVEEKLFF.

The chain combines TRBV9 with TRBJ1-5, with TRBD1 matching over 9 bases. The CDR3 has 16 amino acids. Germline CDR1 reads SGDLS; CDR2 reads YYNGEE. With 2 bases clipped from V and 3 bases from J, the junction kept 6 bases outside the gene matches. The CDR3 reads CASSVTGGISNQPQHF. The CDR3 DNA follows: TGTGCCAGCAGCGTCACAGGGGGCATTTCCAATCAGCCCCAGCATTTT.

The chain employs TRBV12-5 and TRBJ1-2, with D possibly TRBD1 on 6 matching bases. V was shortened by 1 base and J by 6 bases, with 9 bases between the two germline ends. Germline V gene data show CDR1 as LGHNT and CDR2 as FRNRAP. The CDR3 loop spans 13 amino acids. CDR3 in amino acids: CASGLGTVDGYTF. CDR3 in DNA: TGTGCTAGTGGTTTGGGGACAGTGGATGGCTACACCTTC.

The rearrangement joins TRBV12-3 or TRBV12-4 to TRBJ1-1; D is undetermined. Between the trimmed V and J ends, which lost 6 bases and 4 bases, there was a span of 12 bases. This CDR3 is 13 amino acids long. In DNA form, the CDR3 reads TGTGCCAGCAGGGTCGGGGTTCCCACTGAAGCTTTCTTT. Protein sequence: CASRVGVPTEAFF.

The chain employs TRBV6-5 and TRBJ2-3; a weak D match, TRBD1 (6 bases). Germline CDR1 MNHEY, CDR2 SVGAGI. V was shortened by 5 bases and J by 5 bases, with 14 bases between the two germline ends. The CDR3 is 14 amino acids. The CDR3 DNA reads TGTGCCAGCAGTCTACATCGACAGGTAGATACGCAGTATTTT. Amino acid sequence: CASSLHRQVDTQYF.

V and J are TRBV4-1 and TRBJ2-5; D might be TRBD2 (5 bases). CDR3 length equals 13 residues. V gave up 1 base and J gave up 4 bases, with 7 bases separating them. Per germline, CDR1 MGHRA and CDR2 YSYEKL. CDR3 nucleotide sequence: TGCGCCAGCAGCCAAGGGACTGGAGAGACCCAGTACTTC. Its translation is CASSQGTGETQYF.

The chain joins TRBV6-5 to TRBJ1-2; D gene ambiguous. Between the trimmed V and J ends, which lost 8 bases and 3 bases, there was a span of 7 bases. The V gene's germline CDR1 is MNHEY and CDR2 SVGAGI. There are 11 residues in the CDR3. CDR3 DNA sequence: TGTGCCAGCGGCCAGGACTATGGCTACACCTTC. Its protein product is CASGQDYGYTF.

The CDR3 DNA is TGTGCCAGCAGCCAGGGACAGACGCTTACCTACGAGCAGTACTTC. It yields the protein CASSQGQTLTYEQYF. The rearrangement uses TRBV14 and TRBJ2-7; 7 bases are shared with TRBD1. The ends lost 3 bases at V and 2 bases at J; junction bases unmatched: 7. Germline values: CDR1 SGHDN, CDR2 FVKESK. This CDR3 has 15 residues.

This sequence joins TRBV4-1 and TRBJ2-3; D uncertain. The CDR3 has 15 residues. Germline assignment: CDR1 MGHRA and CDR2 YSYEKL. V was clipped by 6 bases and J by 0 bases, with 13 bases between them. The chain's CDR3 is CASSLTRLSTDTQYF. As DNA, the CDR3 is TGCGCCAGCAGTTTGACTCGTCTTAGCACAGATACGCAGTATTTT.

V and J are TRBV15 and TRBJ1-6; weak D call: TRBD1 (5 bases). Germline loops: CDR1 LNHNV, CDR2 YYDKDF (reference sequence). V dropped 0 bases and J dropped 9 bases, with 18 bases sitting between them. This CDR3 is 17 amino acids long. In DNA, the CDR3 is TGTGCCACCAGCAGAGAACAGGACACTCTATCGCGTTCACCCCTCCACTTT. Its translation is CATSREQDTLSRSPLHF.

This chain connects TRBV9 to TRBJ2-1, with 7 bases aligning to TRBD2. CDR1 SGDLS and CDR2 YYNGEE come from the germline V gene. The CDR3 contains 18 residues. V was pared by 0 bases and J by 0 bases, with 9 bases of the junction left unmatched. The CDR3 sequence is CASSVGGGLPSSYNEQFF. The CDR3 coding sequence is TGTGCCAGCAGCGTAGGGGGGGGACTTCCGAGCTCCTACAATGAGCAGTTCTTC. The full variable domain, its missing parts supplied by reference TRBV9 and TRBJ2-1, is DSGVTQTPKHLITATGQRVTLRCSPRSGDLSVYWYQQSLDQGLQFLIQYYNGEERAKGNILERFSAQQFPDLHSELNLSSLELGDSALYFCASSVGGGLPSSYNEQFFGPGTRLTVL.

The rearrangement links TRBV5-4 to TRBJ2-3; 10 bases match TRBD1. The germline V gene has CDR1 SGHNT and CDR2 YYREEE (reference sequence). The CDR3 is 19 residues long. V lost 0 bases and J lost 8; bases outside the gene matches: 18. The CDR3 here is CASSLGAAGTGEGSATQYF. CDR3 nucleotides: TGTGCCAGCAGCTTGGGTGCGGCCGGGACAGGGGAGGGTTCGGCTACGCAGTATTTT. Supplemented by reference TRBV5-4 and TRBJ2-3, the full variable domain reads ETGVTQSPTHLIKTRGQQVTLRCSSQSGHNTVSWYQQALGQGPQFIFQYYREEENGRGNFPPRFSGLQFPNYSSELNVNALELDDSALYLCASSLGAAGTGEGSATQYFGPGTRLTVL.

The V call is TRBV12-5, the J call TRBJ1-1, with a weak D call TRBD1 (5 bases). This CDR3 is built from 13 residues. Trimming took off 3 bases at V and 10 bases at J, with 15 bases between the two ends. CDR1 LGHNT and CDR2 FRNRAP come from the germline V gene. The CDR3 DNA reads TGTGCTAGTGGTTTACCCTCGGGGGTAGTAGCTTTCTTT. This translates into CASGLPSGVVAFF.

A single count supports this clone. CDR3 in amino acids: CASSSDSGTGFFGPFSPLHF. In nucleotides, the CDR3 is TGTGCCAGCAGCTCGGATTCCGGGACAGGGTTTTTCGGTCCGTTCTCACCCCTCCACTTT. The rearrangement links TRBV7-8 to TRBJ1-6, with TRBD1 matching over 9 bases. Trimming removed 4 bases from V and 10 bases from J; junction bases left unmatched: 23. The CDR3 consists of 20 residues. Germline CDR1 is SGHVS and CDR2 is FQNEAQ.

J is TRBJ1-1 and V is TRBV2; D may be TRBD1 (5 bases). Germline values: CDR1 SNHLY, CDR2 FYNNEI. Trimming took off 6 bases at V and 8 bases at J, with 19 bases between the two ends. The CDR3 contains 14 residues. The CDR3 DNA is TGTGCCAGCAGCCTGGGAGGGGCCACTTCCGAAGCTTTCTTT. Translation gives CASSLGGATSEAFF.

This clone was seen a few times. This chain uses TRBV10-2 with TRBJ1-3; D uncertain. V dropped 4 bases and J dropped 0 bases, with 10 bases sitting between them. The CDR3 covers 15 residues. Germline CDR1 reads WSHSY; CDR2 reads SAAADI. CDR3 sequence reads: CASSAPGGSGNTIYF. DNA of the CDR3: TGCGCCAGCAGTGCCCCAGGAGGCTCTGGAAACACCATATATTTT.

This chain links TRBV15 with TRBJ2-1; D gene unclear. CDR3 length: 16 amino acids. Between the trimmed V and J ends, which lost 2 bases and 2 bases, there was a span of 13 bases. The germline V gene encodes CDR1 LNHNV and CDR2 YYDKDF (reference sequence). The CDR3 spells CATSRPQLLAYNEQFF. The CDR3 DNA reads as TGTGCCACCAGCAGACCCCAACTACTCGCCTACAATGAGCAGTTCTTC.

Comment on this clone: In the same sample, other DNA sequences code for this CDR3. The chain joins TRBV4-1 to TRBJ1-2; D is unclear. The CDR3 is 14 amino acids. Trimming pared 0 bases from V and 5 bases from J, leaving 10 bases between. Germline assignment: CDR1 MGHRA and CDR2 YSYEKL. CDR3 nucleotide sequence: TGCGCCAGCAGCCAAGATTCGGGTGGGTATGGCTACACCTTC. Translation: CASSQDSGGYGYTF.

The chain uses TRBV5-8 and TRBJ1-3; no reliable D call. V was shortened by 2 bases and J by 4 bases, with 10 bases between the two germline ends. The germline V gene encodes CDR1 SGHTS and CDR2 YDEGEE. The length of the CDR3 is 14 residues. This CDR3 is CASSFRSSGNTIYF. As DNA, the CDR3 is TGTGCCAGCAGCTTCCGGTCGTCCGGAAACACCATATATTTT.

The chain couples TRBV19 to TRBJ1-1, with D unresolved. The CDR3 contains 13 residues. CDR1 is LNHDA, CDR2 SQIVND, per germline (reference sequence). With 5 bases removed from V and 1 base from J, the gap between germline ends came to 8 bases. CDR3 coding DNA: TGTGCCAGTAGTTCCGGCGGGAACACTGAAGCTTTCTTT. This gives the protein CASSSGGNTEAFF.

The chain joins TRBV10-2 to TRBJ2-3; TRBD2 agrees at 9 bases. The length of the CDR3 is 15 residues. Germline V gives CDR1 WSHSY, CDR2 SAAADI. Trimming removed 11 bases from V and 1 base from J; junction bases left unmatched: 10. This chain's CDR3 is CACGGGAGGTDTQYF. DNA for the CDR3: TGCGCCTGCGGGGGGGGTGCGGGGGGCACAGATACGCAGTATTTT.

V is TRBV5-1 and J is TRBJ1-4; possibly TRBD1 for D (6 bases). Germline CDR1 reads SGHRS; CDR2 reads YFSETQ. The CDR3 is 17 amino acids. The germline V and J ends were trimmed by 4 bases and 8 bases, with 24 bases remaining between them. The CDR3: CASSKSIRVQGREKLFF. CDR3 nucleotide sequence: TGCGCCAGCAGCAAATCGATCCGGGTACAGGGTCGGGAAAAACTGTTTTTT.